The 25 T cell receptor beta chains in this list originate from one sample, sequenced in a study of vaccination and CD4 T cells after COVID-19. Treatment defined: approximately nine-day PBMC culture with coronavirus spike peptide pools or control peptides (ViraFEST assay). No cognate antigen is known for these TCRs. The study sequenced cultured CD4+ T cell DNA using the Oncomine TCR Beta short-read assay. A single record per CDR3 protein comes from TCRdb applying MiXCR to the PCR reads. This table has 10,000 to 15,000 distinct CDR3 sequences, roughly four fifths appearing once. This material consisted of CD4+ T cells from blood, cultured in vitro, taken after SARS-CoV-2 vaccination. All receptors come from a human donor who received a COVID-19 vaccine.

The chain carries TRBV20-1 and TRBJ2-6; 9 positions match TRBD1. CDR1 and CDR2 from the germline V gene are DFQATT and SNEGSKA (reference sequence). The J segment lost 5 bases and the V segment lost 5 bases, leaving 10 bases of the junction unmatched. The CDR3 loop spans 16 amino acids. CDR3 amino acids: CSAWDRVPLRANVLTF. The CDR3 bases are TGCAGTGCTTGGGACAGGGTACCCTTGCGGGCCAACGTCCTGACTTTC.

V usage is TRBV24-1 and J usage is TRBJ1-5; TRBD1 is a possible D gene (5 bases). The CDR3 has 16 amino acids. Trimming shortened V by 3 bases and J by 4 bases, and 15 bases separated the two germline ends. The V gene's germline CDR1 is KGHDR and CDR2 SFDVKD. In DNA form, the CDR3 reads TGTGCCACCAGTGATAACCGGGACCTATCGAATCAGCCCCAGCATTTT. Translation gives CATSDNRDLSNQPQHF.

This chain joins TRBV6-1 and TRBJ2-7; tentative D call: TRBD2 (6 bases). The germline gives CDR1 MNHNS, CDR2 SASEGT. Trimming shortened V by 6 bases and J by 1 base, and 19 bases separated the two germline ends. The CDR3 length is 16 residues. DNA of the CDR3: TGTGCCAGCAGCGTTCACCGGGGGACCCTATCCTACGAGCAGTACTTC. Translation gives CASSVHRGTLSYEQYF.

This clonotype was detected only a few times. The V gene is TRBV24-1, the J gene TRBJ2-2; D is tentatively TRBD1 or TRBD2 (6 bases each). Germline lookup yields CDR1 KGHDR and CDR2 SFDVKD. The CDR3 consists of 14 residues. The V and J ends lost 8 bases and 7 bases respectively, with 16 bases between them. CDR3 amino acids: CATKSGAEVGELFF. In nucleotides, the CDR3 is TGTGCCACCAAGTCGGGGGCGGAGGTCGGGGAGCTGTTTTTT.

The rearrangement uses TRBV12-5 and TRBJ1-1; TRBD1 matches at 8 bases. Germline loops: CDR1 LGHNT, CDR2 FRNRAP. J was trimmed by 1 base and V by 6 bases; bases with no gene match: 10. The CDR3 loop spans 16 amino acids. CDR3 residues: CASGRDRGVGNTEAFF. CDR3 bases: TGTGCTAGTGGCCGAGACAGGGGAGTCGGGAACACTGAAGCTTTCTTT.

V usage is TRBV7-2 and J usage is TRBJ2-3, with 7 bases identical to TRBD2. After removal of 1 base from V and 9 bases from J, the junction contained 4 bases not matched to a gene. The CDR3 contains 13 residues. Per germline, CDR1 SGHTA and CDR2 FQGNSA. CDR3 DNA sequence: TGTGCCAGCAGCTTAGACAGCGGGAAAACGCAGTATTTT. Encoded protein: CASSLDSGKTQYF.

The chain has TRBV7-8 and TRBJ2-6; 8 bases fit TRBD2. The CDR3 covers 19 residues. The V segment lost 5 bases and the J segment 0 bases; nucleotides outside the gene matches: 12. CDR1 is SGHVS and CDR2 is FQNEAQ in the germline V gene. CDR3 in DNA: TGTGCCAGCAGCCTGAGACTTAGCGGGGCGGACTCTGGGGCCAACGTCCTGACTTTC. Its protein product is CASSLRLSGADSGANVLTF.

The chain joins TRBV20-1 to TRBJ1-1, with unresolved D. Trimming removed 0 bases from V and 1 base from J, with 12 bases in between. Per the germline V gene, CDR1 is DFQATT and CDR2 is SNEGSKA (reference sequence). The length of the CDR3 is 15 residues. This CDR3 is CSARDKGRTNTEAFF. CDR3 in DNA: TGCAGTGCTAGAGATAAGGGCAGGACGAACACTGAAGCTTTCTTT.

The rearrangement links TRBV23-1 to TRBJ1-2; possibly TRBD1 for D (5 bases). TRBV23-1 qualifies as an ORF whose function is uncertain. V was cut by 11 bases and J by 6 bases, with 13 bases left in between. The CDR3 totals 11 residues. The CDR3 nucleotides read TGCGCCGCCAAACTAGGGGATGGCTACACCTTC. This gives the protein CAAKLGDGYTF.

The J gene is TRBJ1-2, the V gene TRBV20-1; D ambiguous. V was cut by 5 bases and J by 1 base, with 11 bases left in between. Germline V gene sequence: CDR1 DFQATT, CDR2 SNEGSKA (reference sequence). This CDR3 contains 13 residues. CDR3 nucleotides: TGCAGTGCTCGCCCCGCAGTTAACTATGGCTACACCTTC. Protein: CSARPAVNYGYTF.

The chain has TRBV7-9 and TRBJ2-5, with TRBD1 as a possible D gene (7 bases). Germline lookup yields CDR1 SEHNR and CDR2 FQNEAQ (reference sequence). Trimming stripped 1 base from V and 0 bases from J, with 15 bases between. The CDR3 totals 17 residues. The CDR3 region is CASSLVLAGGYQETQYF. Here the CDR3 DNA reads TGTGCCAGCAGCTTAGTTTTGGCAGGGGGGTACCAAGAGACCCAGTACTTC.

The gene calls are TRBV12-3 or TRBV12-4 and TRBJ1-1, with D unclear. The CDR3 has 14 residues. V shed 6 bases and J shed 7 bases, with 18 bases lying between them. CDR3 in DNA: TGTGCCAGCAGCCCAACAATCAGGAAAGGTGAAGCTTTCTTT. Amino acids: CASSPTIRKGEAFF.

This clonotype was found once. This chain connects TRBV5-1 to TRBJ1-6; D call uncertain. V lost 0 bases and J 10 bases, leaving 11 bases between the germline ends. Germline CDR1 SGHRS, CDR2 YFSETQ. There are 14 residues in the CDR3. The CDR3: CASSLEGSGSPLHF. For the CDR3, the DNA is TGCGCCAGCAGCTTGGAAGGGAGCGGATCACCCCTCCACTTT.

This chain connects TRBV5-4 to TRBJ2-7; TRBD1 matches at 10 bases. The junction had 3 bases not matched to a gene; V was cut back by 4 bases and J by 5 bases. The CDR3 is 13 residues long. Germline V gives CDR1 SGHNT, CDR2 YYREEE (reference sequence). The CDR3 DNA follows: TGTGCCAGCAGCCGAGGACAGGGGGACGAGCAGTACTTC. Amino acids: CASSRGQGDEQYF.

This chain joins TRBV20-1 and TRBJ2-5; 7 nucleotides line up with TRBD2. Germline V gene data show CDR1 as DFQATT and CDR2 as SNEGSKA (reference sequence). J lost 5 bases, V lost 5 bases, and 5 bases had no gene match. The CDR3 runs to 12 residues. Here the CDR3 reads CSARGLVETQYF. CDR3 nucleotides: TGCAGTGCTCGAGGACTAGTGGAGACCCAGTACTTC.

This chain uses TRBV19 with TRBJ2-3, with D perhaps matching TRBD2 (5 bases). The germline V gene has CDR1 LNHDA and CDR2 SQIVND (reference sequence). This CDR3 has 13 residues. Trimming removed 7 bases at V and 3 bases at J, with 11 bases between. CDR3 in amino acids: CASKSLATDTQYF. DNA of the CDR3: TGTGCCAGTAAATCCCTAGCTACAGATACGCAGTATTTT.

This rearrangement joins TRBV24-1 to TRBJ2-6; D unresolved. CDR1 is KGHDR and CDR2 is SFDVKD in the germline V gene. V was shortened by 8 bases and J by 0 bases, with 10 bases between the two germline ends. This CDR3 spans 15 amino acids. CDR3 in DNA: TGTGCCACCAAAATTGTGCGCTCTGGGGCCAACGTCCTGACTTTC. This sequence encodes CATKIVRSGANVLTF.

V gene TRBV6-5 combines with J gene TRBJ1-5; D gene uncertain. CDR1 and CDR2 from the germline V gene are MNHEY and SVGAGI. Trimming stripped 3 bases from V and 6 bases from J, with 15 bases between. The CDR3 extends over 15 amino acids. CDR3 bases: TGTGCCAGCAGTTATCAGGCCTCCCGGGGTCAGCCCCAGCATTTT. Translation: CASSYQASRGQPQHF.

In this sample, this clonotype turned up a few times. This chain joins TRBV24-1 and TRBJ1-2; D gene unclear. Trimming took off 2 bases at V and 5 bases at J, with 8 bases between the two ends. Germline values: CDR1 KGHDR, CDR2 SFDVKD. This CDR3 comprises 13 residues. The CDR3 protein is CATSDSEVYGYTF. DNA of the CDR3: TGTGCCACCAGTGATTCCGAGGTGTATGGCTACACCTTC.

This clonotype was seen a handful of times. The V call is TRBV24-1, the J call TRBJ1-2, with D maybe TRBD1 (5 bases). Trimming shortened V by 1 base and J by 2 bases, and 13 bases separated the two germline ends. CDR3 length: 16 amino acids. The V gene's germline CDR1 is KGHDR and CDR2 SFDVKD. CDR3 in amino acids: CATSDLRATGNYGYTF. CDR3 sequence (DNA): TGTGCCACCAGTGATTTAAGGGCCACAGGCAACTATGGCTACACCTTC.

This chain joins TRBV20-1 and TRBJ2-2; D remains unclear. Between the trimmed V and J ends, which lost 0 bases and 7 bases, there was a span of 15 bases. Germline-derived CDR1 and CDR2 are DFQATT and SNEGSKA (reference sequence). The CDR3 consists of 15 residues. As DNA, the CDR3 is TGCAGTGCTAGAGATGGGTCGACGGATGGCGGGGAGCTGTTTTTT. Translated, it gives CSARDGSTDGGELFF.

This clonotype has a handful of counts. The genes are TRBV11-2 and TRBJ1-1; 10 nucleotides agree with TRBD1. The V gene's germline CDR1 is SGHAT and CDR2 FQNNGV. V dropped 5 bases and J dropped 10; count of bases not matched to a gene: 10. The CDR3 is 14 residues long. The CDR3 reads CASSDDRGRVAAFF. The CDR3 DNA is TGTGCCAGCAGCGACGACAGGGGGCGCGTTGCAGCTTTCTTT.

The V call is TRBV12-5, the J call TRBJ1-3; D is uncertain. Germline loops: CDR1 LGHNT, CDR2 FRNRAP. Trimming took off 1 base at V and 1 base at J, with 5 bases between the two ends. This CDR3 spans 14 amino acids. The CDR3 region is CASGLGHSGNTIYF. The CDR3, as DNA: TGTGCTAGTGGTTTGGGTCATTCTGGAAACACCATATATTTT.

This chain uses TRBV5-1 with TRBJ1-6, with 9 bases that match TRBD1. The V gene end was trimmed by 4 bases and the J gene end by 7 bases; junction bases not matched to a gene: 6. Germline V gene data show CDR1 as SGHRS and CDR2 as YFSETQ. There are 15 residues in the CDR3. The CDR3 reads CASSPAGTGNSPLHF. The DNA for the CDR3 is TGCGCCAGCAGCCCGGCCGGGACAGGGAATTCACCCCTCCACTTT.

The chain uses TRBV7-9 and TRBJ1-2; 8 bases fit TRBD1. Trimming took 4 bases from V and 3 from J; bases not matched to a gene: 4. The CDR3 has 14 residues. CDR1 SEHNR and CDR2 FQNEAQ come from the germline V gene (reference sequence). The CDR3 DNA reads TGTGCCAGCAGCTCGCAGGGGGCGGACTATGGCTACACCTTC. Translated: CASSSQGADYGYTF.